This T cell receptor beta chain was obtained from a study of T cells after yellow fever vaccination. Study details: Low-cell-number fractions underwent preparation using SMART-Seq v4 Ultra Low Input.

In germline, CDR1 is SGHVS, CDR2 FQNEAQ. V was trimmed by 1 base and J by 3 bases, leaving 24 bases between them. The CDR3 length is 19 residues. Findings of the study overall: By day 5 rather than day 15, the secondary response had peaked, though it was weaker. There was a small share of clonotypes that showed up in both the CD4 and CD8 compartments.

For this clonotype: Antigen specificity is unknown.

The study made its TCR cDNA through 5'RACE template switching. That step introduced a universal primer site along with UMIs. TCRdb reprocessed the 5' RACE reads via MiXCR and lists one record per CDR3 protein. The data show fewer than 400,000 distinct CDR3 sequences, 6.2% seen once. This sample comprised PBMCs, obtained 5 days after the yellow fever booster vaccination. The clonotype comes from a man aged 30 to 39 who received the YFV17D yellow fever vaccine. The rearrangement links TRBV7-8 to TRBJ2-5; D possibly uses TRBD1 or TRBD2 (5 bases each). The CDR3 sequence is CASSLEAPGPKRAKETQYF. In DNA, the CDR3 is TGTGCCAGCAGCTTAGAGGCCCCGGGACCCAAACGCGCAAAAGAGACCCAGTACTTC.